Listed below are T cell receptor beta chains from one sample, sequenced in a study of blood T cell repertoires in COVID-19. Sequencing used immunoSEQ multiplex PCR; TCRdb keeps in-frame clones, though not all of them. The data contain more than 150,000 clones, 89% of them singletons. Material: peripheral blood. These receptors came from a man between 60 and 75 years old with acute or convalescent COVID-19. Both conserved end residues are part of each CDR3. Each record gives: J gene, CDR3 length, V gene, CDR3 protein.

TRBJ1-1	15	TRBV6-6	CASSYDWVANTEAFF
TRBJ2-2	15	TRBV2	CASRGRTSNTGELFF
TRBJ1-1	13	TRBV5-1	CASSLDRYTEAFF
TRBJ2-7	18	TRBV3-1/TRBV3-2	CASSQGTPAGGPGYEQYF
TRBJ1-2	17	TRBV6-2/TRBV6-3	CASSDPGTELATYGYTF
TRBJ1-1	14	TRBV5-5	CASSYLLTATEAFF
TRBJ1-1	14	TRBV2	CASSQRVMNTEAFF
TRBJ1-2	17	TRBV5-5	CASSPRFDRTLNYGYTF
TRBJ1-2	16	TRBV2	CASSARGTGGASGYTF
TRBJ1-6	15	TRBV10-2	CASSAPTSAGSPLHF
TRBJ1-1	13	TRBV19	CASIRTANTEAFF
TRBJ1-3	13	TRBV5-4	CASSQYTGNTIYF
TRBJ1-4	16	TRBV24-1	CATSGLGQGGSEKLFF
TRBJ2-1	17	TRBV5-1	CASSLVGLAGGQGEQFF
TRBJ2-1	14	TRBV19	CASSKGQTYNEQFF